The sequence of this T cell receptor beta chain was determined in a study of graft-versus-host responses after intestinal transplantation. About the research overall: Isolated intestinal, liver-intestinal, or multivisceral transplants had been given to the recipients.

Researchers placed roughly 200,000 CFSE-labeled responder cells in culture with roughly 200,000 irradiated, violet-dye-labeled stimulator cells. This clone counts as medium-sized. J was trimmed by 2 bases and V by 6 bases; bases with no gene match: 5. This CDR3 is built from 15 residues. CDR1 and CDR2 (germline): SNHLY, FYNNEI. Profiled with immunoSEQ multiplex PCR; TCRdb holds only in-frame clones, not every one. The data hold 17,000 or so clones, with around two fifths observed a single time. The TCR sequence derives from a human patient who received an intestinal transplant. The chain couples TRBV2 to TRBJ2-3; 10 bases are a match to TRBD2. The sample here was alloreactive CD8+ T cells from a mixed lymphocyte reaction culture, taken before intestinal transplant. Noted subset: CFSE-low proliferating T cells sorted from roughly 6-day pre-transplant mixed lymphocyte reaction (GvH or HvG direction). The CDR3 sequence: CASSPLAGVTDTQYF. CDR3 DNA sequence: TGTGCCAGCAGCCCCCTAGCGGGAGTCACAGATACGCAGTATTTT.